Following are 30 T cell receptor beta chains from one sample sequenced in a study of Ad26.COV2.S vaccination and SARS-CoV-2 variants. The treatment is: 19 received Ad26.COV2.S at low or high dose, single or two shots; about 5 received placebo; per-sample allocation not given. The study sampled participants on day 63 after the first vaccine or placebo injection. Measured with immunoSEQ multiplex PCR; TCRdb has only the in-frame clones, and not every one. The data contain hundreds of thousands of clones, more than 80% of them seen just once; the ten biggest clones take up roughly 1.5%. The sample here was peripheral blood, taken in a trial of Ad26.COV2.S vaccine versus placebo. The receptors here all came from a person aged 18-65 years who received the Ad26.COV2.S COVID-19 vaccine or a placebo.

This sequence joins TRBV18 and TRBJ1-3; D is ambiguous. There are 14 residues in the CDR3. Trimming removed 3 bases from V and 0 bases from J, with 6 bases in between. Looked up from germline, CDR1 is KGHSH and CDR2 is LQKENI. CDR3 in amino acids: CASSPGDSGNTIYF. The CDR3 bases are TGTGCCAGCTCACCCGGAGACTCTGGAAACACCATATATTTT.

The chain has TRBV15 and TRBJ1-2; weak D call: TRBD1 (5 bases). V was trimmed by 0 bases and J by 5 bases, leaving 10 bases between them. Germline V gene data show CDR1 as LNHNV and CDR2 as YYDKDF (reference sequence). The CDR3 extends over 14 amino acids. The CDR3 sequence is CATSRDRVPYGYTF. As DNA, the CDR3 is TGTGCCACCAGCAGAGACAGGGTTCCATATGGCTACACCTTC.

The chain is built from TRBV30 and TRBJ2-5; a possible D gene is TRBD1 (7 bases). The CDR3 is 13 residues long. CDR1 and CDR2 from the germline V gene are GTSNPN and SVGIG (reference sequence). V was cut by 0 bases and J by 7 bases, with 12 bases left in between. CDR3 bases: TGTGCCTGGAGTGTCGGGACAGCGGGGACCCAGTACTTC. This sequence encodes CAWSVGTAGTQYF.

This sequence joins TRBV9 and TRBJ2-2; 8 nucleotides line up with TRBD2. V dropped 2 bases and J dropped 6; count of bases not matched to a gene: 0. The CDR3 is 13 amino acids. Germline V gene data show CDR1 as SGDLS and CDR2 as YYNGEE. Here the CDR3 DNA reads TGTGCCAGCAGCGTGACTAGCGCCGGGGAGCTGTTTTTT. Amino acid sequence: CASSVTSAGELFF.

The chain recombines TRBV6-1 with TRBJ2-7; the match to TRBD2 covers 8 bases. V shed 0 bases, J shed 2 bases, and the junction held 3 bases outside the gene matches. The CDR3 runs to 15 residues. Germline CDR1 and CDR2: MNHNS and SASEGT. The CDR3 is CASSEARGVTYEQYF. The CDR3 DNA sequence: TGTGCCAGCAGTGAAGCGCGGGGGGTAACCTACGAGCAGTACTTC.

The count of this clone is one. The gene calls are TRBV5-1 and TRBJ2-7; possible D gene TRBD1, 5 bases. This CDR3 comprises 14 residues. Trimming took 4 bases from V and 3 from J, leaving 14 bases between them. Germline CDR1 and CDR2: SGHRS and YFSETQ. The CDR3 here is CASSPSPDIYEQYF. CDR3 coding DNA: TGCGCCAGCAGCCCGAGTCCGGACATCTACGAGCAGTACTTC.

This clone has more than one count but fewer than ten. The genes are TRBV3-1 (or the pseudogene TRBV3-2) and TRBJ1-1; 10 bases are shared with TRBD1. Trimming took 4 bases from V and 4 from J; bases not matched to a gene: 6. CDR1 and CDR2 (germline): LGHDT, YNNKEL (reference sequence). This CDR3 comprises 15 residues. The CDR3 DNA reads as TGTGCCAGCAGCCCCTCGACAGGGGGCGGCACTGAAGCTTTCTTT. It codes for CASSPSTGGGTEAFF.

CDR3 region: CASSEQTNSNQPQHF. The CDR3 nucleotides are TGTGCCAGCAGTGAGCAGACTAATAGCAATCAGCCCCAGCATTTT. The chain is built from TRBV2 and TRBJ1-5; no clear D gene. Germline-derived CDR1 and CDR2 are SNHLY and FYNNEI. The CDR3 has 15 residues. The V and J ends lost 3 bases and 0 bases respectively, with 9 bases between them.

The V gene is TRBV30, the J gene TRBJ1-5; TRBD1 aligns across 9 bases. From germline, CDR1 is GTSNPN and CDR2 SVGIG (reference sequence). The CDR3 contains 14 residues. V trimming: 1 base; J trimming: 6 bases; junction bases outside the gene matches: 4. The CDR3 DNA sequence: TGTGCCTGGAGTGCGGGACAGGGCGGTCAGCCCCAGCATTTT. Translation gives CAWSAGQGGQPQHF.

The chain is built from TRBV5-1 and TRBJ2-7; 11 bases line up with TRBD2. CDR1 SGHRS and CDR2 YFSETQ come from the germline V gene. This CDR3 region has 20 residues. Trimming at V came to 0 bases and at J to 6 bases, leaving 20 bases not matched to a gene. The DNA of the CDR3 is TGCGCCAGCAGCTTGGCCCCTACTAGCGGGAGCTTCCTTTGGCGTCGCGAGCAGTACTTC. Residues: CASSLAPTSGSFLWRREQYF.

The rearrangement joins TRBV30 to TRBJ2-7; TRBD2 matches at 9 bases. The germline CDR1 and CDR2 sequences are GTSNPN and SVGIG (reference sequence). With V trimmed by 2 bases and J by 4 bases, 6 bases remained unmatched. The CDR3 is 14 residues long. CDR3: CAWSRGRVGYEQYF. The CDR3 DNA reads as TGTGCCTGGAGTCGCGGGAGGGTGGGTTACGAGCAGTACTTC.

V gene TRBV12-3 or TRBV12-4 combines with J gene TRBJ2-1; possible D gene TRBD2, 6 bases. This CDR3 contains 13 residues. V dropped 7 bases and J dropped 7 bases, with 14 bases sitting between them. The DNA of the CDR3 is TGTGCCAGCACCCCCCCGGGGGTAAATGAGCAGTTCTTC. The encoded protein is CASTPPGVNEQFF.

This chain links TRBV2 with TRBJ2-3, with 8 bases identical to TRBD2. Looked up from germline, CDR1 is SNHLY and CDR2 is FYNNEI. The length of the CDR3 is 13 residues. Trimming removed 7 bases from V and 5 bases from J; junction bases left unmatched: 5. The CDR3 spells CASISGGQDTQYF. As DNA, the CDR3 is TGTGCCAGCATAAGCGGGGGTCAAGATACGCAGTATTTT.

This clone was recorded once. V gene TRBV6-6 combines with J gene TRBJ1-1; D uncertain. The CDR3 consists of 15 residues. Trimming took off 7 bases at V and 1 base at J, with 16 bases between the two ends. Germline V lookup: CDR1 MNHNY, CDR2 SVGAGI (reference sequence). The DNA for the CDR3 is TGTGCCAGCACCGACCGATATTCGGCGAACACTGAAGCTTTCTTT. This codes for CASTDRYSANTEAFF.

V and J are TRBV30 and TRBJ2-1; 13 bases match TRBD2. The junction had 7 bases not matched to a gene; V was cut back by 2 bases and J by 3 bases. CDR1 and CDR2 from the germline V gene are GTSNPN and SVGIG (reference sequence). This CDR3 comprises 17 residues. The CDR3 DNA is TGTGCCTGGAGTTCCCGGACTAGCGGGAGTTTCTACAATGAGCAGTTCTTC. This codes for CAWSSRTSGSFYNEQFF.

J is TRBJ2-4 and V is TRBV3-1 (or the pseudogene TRBV3-2); D is unresolved. The germline gives CDR1 LGHDT, CDR2 YNNKEL (reference sequence). The CDR3 loop spans 15 amino acids. Trimming cost V 2 bases and J 2 bases, with 10 bases left between them. The CDR3 DNA reads TGTGCCAGCAGCCAAAACCCCGTGTCCAAAAACATTCAGTACTTC. This gives the protein CASSQNPVSKNIQYF.

The chain recombines TRBV30 with TRBJ2-5, with TRBD1 matching 8 bases. The germline CDR1 and CDR2 sequences are GTSNPN and SVGIG (reference sequence). Trimming took 3 bases from V and 5 from J; bases not matched to a gene: 5. The CDR3 is 13 residues long. CDR3 residues: CAWRKTGGETQYF. The CDR3 nucleotides are TGTGCCTGGAGAAAAACAGGGGGGGAGACCCAGTACTTC. The full variable domain, its missing parts supplied by reference TRBV30 and TRBJ2-5, is SQTIHQWPATLVQPVGSPLSLECTVEGTSNPNLYWYRQAAGRGLQLLFYSVGIGQISSEVPQNLSASRPQDRQFILSSKKLLLSDSGFYLCAWRKTGGETQYFGPGTRLLVL.

The chain is built from TRBV7-9 and TRBJ2-7; 7 bases match TRBD1. The CDR3 covers 11 residues. Germline loops: CDR1 SEHNR, CDR2 FQNEAQ (reference sequence). The V gene end was trimmed by 11 bases and the J gene end by 7 bases; junction bases not matched to a gene: 8. As DNA, the CDR3 is TGTGCCGGCGCAGGGGGAGATGAGCAGTACTTC. It is translated as CAGAGGDEQYF.

The rearrangement links TRBV5-6 to TRBJ2-3, with D possibly being TRBD1 (6 bases). The CDR3 is 16 amino acids. The V and J ends lost 4 bases and 6 bases respectively, with 21 bases between them. Germline V gives CDR1 SGHDT, CDR2 YYEEEE. The DNA for the CDR3 is TGTGCCAGCAGCCCCCTGGGACACAATGTACGCGATACGCAGTATTTT. Translation: CASSPLGHNVRDTQYF.

This chain connects TRBV7-2 to TRBJ1-3, with 7 bases identical to TRBD1. Trimming cost V 5 bases and J 4 bases; bases outside gene matches: 11. The CDR3 is made up of 16 amino acids. Germline V gene data show CDR1 as SGHTA and CDR2 as FQGNSA. The chain's CDR3 is CASSILTGAGGNTIYF. Here the CDR3 DNA reads TGTGCCAGCAGCATACTCACAGGGGCGGGAGGAAACACCATATATTTT.

V is TRBV2 and J is TRBJ1-2; TRBD1 is a possible D gene (6 bases). CDR3 length: 13 amino acids. Germline V gene sequence: CDR1 SNHLY, CDR2 FYNNEI. The V and J ends lost 4 bases and 4 bases respectively, with 10 bases between them. As DNA, the CDR3 is TGTGCCAGCAGTGGGGGGCGGCGCTATGGCTACACCTTC. The encoded protein is CASSGGRRYGYTF. Based on the CDR3 plus reference TRBV2 and TRBJ1-2, the full variable domain is EPEVTQTPSHQVTQMGQEVILRCVPISNHLYFYWYRQILGQKVEFLVSFYNNEISEKSEIFDDQFSVERPDGSNFTLKIRSTKLEDSAMYFCASSGGRRYGYTFGSGTRLTVV.

The chain links TRBV19 to TRBJ2-1; TRBD2 aligns across 8 bases. The trim removed 4 bases at V and 0 bases at J, leaving 5 bases unmatched. Germline lookup yields CDR1 LNHDA and CDR2 SQIVND (reference sequence). This CDR3 is built from 16 residues. CDR3 sequence reads: CASSTLAGASYNEQFF. CDR3 coding DNA: TGTGCCAGTAGTACCCTAGCGGGCGCCTCCTACAATGAGCAGTTCTTC.

The V gene is TRBV9, the J gene TRBJ2-3, with D unclear. In germline, CDR1 is SGDLS, CDR2 YYNGEE. The CDR3 spans 12 residues. The V and J ends lost 8 bases and 4 bases respectively, with 11 bases between them. The DNA of the CDR3 is TGTGCCAGTGGGGTCGGAGCAGATACGCAGTATTTT. It encodes CASGVGADTQYF.

The V gene is TRBV2, the J gene TRBJ2-1; D unclear. Germline V gives CDR1 SNHLY, CDR2 FYNNEI. Between the trimmed V and J ends, which lost 11 bases and 2 bases, there was a span of 7 bases. CDR3 size: 11 residues. CDR3 protein: CAGRAYNEQFF. The CDR3 region has the DNA TGTGCCGGCCGGGCCTACAATGAGCAGTTCTTC.

V usage is TRBV3-1 (or the pseudogene TRBV3-2) and J usage is TRBJ1-1; D gene ambiguous. Germline V gene data show CDR1 as LGHDT and CDR2 as YNNKEL (reference sequence). V was shortened by 0 bases and J by 0 bases, with 8 bases between the two germline ends. The length of the CDR3 is 15 residues. The CDR3 protein is CASSQEYAVNTEAFF. The CDR3 coding sequence is TGTGCCAGCAGCCAAGAATATGCGGTGAACACTGAAGCTTTCTTT.

The CDR3 DNA sequence: TGTGCCAGCAGCCCGGGAATTAGCAATCAGCCCCAGCATTTT. Protein sequence: CASSPGISNQPQHF. V and J are TRBV9 and TRBJ1-5; D remains ambiguous. The V end was cut by 4 bases, the J end by 0 bases, with 8 bases between. The germline CDR1 and CDR2 sequences are SGDLS and YYNGEE. This CDR3 comprises 14 residues.

This chain uses TRBV5-1 with TRBJ1-3; 7 nucleotides match TRBD1. The CDR3 totals 15 residues. From germline, CDR1 is SGHRS and CDR2 YFSETQ. V trimming: 2 bases; J trimming: 0 bases; junction bases outside the gene matches: 2. The CDR3 here is CASSFDRVSGNTIYF. DNA of the CDR3: TGCGCCAGCAGCTTTGACAGGGTCTCTGGAAACACCATATATTTT.

The chain couples TRBV6-5 to TRBJ1-6; TRBD1 might be the D (6 bases). CDR1 MNHEY and CDR2 SVGAGI come from the germline V gene. V was shortened by 5 bases and J by 8 bases, with 16 bases between the two germline ends. CDR3 length: 15 residues. The CDR3 DNA sequence: TGTGCCAGCAGTAAACAGGGATTGGAGCATTCACCCCTCCACTTT. Translated: CASSKQGLEHSPLHF.

With regard to this clone: Relative to the germline gene, one junction end is altered; a read error may explain this. The CDR3 protein is CASSLAGVGETQYF. In DNA form, the CDR3 reads TGTGCCAGCAGCCTAGCGGGAGTCGGTGAGACCCAGTACTTC. The J gene is TRBJ2-5, the V gene TRBV7-9, with TRBD2 identical over 10 bases. Germline-derived CDR1 and CDR2 are SEHNR and FQNEAQ (reference sequence). The CDR3 consists of 14 residues.

The V and J genes are TRBV6-5 and TRBJ2-7, with 7 positions matching TRBD1. The germline V gene encodes CDR1 MNHEY and CDR2 SVGAGI. V was pared by 6 bases and J by 2 bases, with 7 bases of the junction left unmatched. The CDR3 covers 14 residues. The CDR3 DNA follows: TGTGCCAGCAGGGAGACAGGGCGAGCCTACGAGCAGTACTTC. Its translation is CASRETGRAYEQYF.